This TCR beta chain was found in a study of early stage breast cancer tumors. About the research overall: Around 10-fold was the mean read coverage per sample.

CDR1 and CDR2 from the germline V gene are SGHAT and FQNNGV. There are 14 residues in the CDR3. The germline V and J ends were trimmed by 1 base and 4 bases, with 10 bases remaining between them. Study conclusions and caveats: Enriched TCRB sequences shared across patients were mostly commonly generated sequences. Compared with adjacent normal breast, tumors showed 2.5 to 3-fold denser, more clonal T cells.

Each sample had two DNA replicates, about 0.5 ug blood or roughly 1.4 ug tissue. The protocol was immunoSEQ multiplex PCR, while the TCRdb copy is restricted to in-frame clones and leaves out a portion. The sample includes about 30,000 clones, around 70% of them seen just once. Remarks on this clone: The antigen is not known.

The sample taken for sequencing was blood. The source is a person between 50 and 60 years old with breast cancer. The chain links TRBV11-2 to TRBJ1-2; no firm D call. Written as DNA, the CDR3 is TGTGCCAGCAGCTTAGGTCGTGGATTCTATGGCTACACCTTC. Its protein product is CASSLGRGFYGYTF.